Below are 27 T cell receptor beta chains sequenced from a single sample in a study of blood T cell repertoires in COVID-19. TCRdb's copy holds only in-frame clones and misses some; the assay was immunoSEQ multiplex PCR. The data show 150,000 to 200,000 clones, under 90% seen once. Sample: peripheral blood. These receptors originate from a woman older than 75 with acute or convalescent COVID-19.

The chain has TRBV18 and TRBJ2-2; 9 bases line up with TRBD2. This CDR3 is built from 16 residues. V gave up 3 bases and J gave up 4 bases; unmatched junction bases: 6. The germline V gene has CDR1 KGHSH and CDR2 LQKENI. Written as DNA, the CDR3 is TGTGCCAGCTCACCGCGACTAGCGGAGATCACCGGGGAGCTGTTTTTT. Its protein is CASSPRLAEITGELFF. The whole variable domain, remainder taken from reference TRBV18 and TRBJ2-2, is NAGVMQNPRHLVRRRGQEARLRCSPMKGHSHVYWYRQLPEEGLKFMVYLQKENIIDESGMPKERFSAEFPKEGPSILRIQQVVRGDSAAYFCASSPRLAEITGELFFGEGSRLTVL.

The CDR3 protein is CATRDWANEQFF. The DNA of the CDR3 is TGTGCCACGCGGGACTGGGCAAATGAGCAGTTCTTC. The chain employs TRBV24-1 and TRBJ2-1, with D perhaps matching TRBD2 (6 bases). CDR3 size: 12 residues. From germline, CDR1 is KGHDR and CDR2 SFDVKD. Trimming took 10 bases from V and 7 from J, leaving 13 bases between them.

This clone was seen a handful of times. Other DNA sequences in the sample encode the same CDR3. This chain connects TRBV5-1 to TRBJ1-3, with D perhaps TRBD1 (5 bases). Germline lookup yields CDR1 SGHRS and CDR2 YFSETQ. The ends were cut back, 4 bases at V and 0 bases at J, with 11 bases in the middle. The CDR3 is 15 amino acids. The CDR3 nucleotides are TGCGCCAGCAGCCTCGGGGGGAGCTCTGGAAACACCATATATTTT. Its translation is CASSLGGSSGNTIYF.

The CDR3 DNA reads as TGTGCCAGCAGCTTATTGGGCAGGGTCTACGAGCAGTACTTC. Protein product: CASSLLGRVYEQYF. The rearrangement links TRBV11-2 to TRBJ2-7; D is perhaps TRBD1 (5 bases). CDR1 and CDR2 from the germline V gene are SGHAT and FQNNGV. This CDR3 has 14 residues. Trimming shortened V by 2 bases and J by 3 bases, and 11 bases separated the two germline ends.

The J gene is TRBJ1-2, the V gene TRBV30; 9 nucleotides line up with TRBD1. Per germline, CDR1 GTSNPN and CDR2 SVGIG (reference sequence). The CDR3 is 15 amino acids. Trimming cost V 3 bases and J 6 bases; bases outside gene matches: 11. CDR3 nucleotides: TGTGCCTGGAGACCTAGGGACAGGGCACTGGATGGCTACACCTTC. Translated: CAWRPRDRALDGYTF.

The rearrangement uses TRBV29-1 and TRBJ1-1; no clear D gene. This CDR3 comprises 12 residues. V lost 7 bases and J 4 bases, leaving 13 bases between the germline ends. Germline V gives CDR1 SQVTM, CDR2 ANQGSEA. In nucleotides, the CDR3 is TGCAGCGCCATTGGGAGTATCACTGAAGCTTTCTTT. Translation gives CSAIGSITEAFF.

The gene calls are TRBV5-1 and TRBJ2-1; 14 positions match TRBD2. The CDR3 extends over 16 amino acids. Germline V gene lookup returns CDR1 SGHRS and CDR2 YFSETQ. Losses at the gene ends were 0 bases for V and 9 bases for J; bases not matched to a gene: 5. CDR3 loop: CASSLGGLAGVGEQFF. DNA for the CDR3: TGCGCCAGCAGCTTGGGGGGACTAGCGGGAGTGGGTGAGCAGTTCTTC.

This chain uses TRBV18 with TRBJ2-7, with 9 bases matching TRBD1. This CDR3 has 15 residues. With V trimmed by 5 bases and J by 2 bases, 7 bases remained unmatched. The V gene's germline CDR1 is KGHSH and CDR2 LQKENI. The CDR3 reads CASSSTGTGTYEQYF. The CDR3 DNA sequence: TGTGCCAGCTCATCTACCGGGACAGGGACCTACGAGCAGTACTTC.

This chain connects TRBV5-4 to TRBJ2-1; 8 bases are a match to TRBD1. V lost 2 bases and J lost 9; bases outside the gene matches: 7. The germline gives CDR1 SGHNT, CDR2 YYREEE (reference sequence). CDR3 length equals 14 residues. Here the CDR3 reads CASSLGQGGSEQFF. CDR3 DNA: TGTGCCAGCAGCTTAGGACAGGGAGGAAGTGAGCAGTTCTTC.

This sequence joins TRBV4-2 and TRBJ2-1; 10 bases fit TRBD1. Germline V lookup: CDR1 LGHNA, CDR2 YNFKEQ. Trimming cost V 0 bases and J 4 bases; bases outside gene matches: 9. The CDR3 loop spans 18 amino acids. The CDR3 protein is CASSQEQPGQGLYNEQFF. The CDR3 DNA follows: TGTGCCAGCAGCCAAGAACAACCGGGACAGGGGTTATACAATGAGCAGTTCTTC.

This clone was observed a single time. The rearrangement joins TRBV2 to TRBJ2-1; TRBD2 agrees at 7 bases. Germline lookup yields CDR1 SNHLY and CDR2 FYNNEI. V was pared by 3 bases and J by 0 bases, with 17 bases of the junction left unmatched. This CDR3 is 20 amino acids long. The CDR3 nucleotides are TGTGCCAGCAGTGATATCCCCGGGGTAGCGGGCCGTCGCTCCTACAATGAGCAGTTCTTC. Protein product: CASSDIPGVAGRRSYNEQFF.

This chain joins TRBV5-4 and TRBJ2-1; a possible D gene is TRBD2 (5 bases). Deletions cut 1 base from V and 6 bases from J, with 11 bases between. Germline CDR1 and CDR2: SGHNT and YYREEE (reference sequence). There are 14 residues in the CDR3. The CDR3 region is CASSLFLGGNEQFF. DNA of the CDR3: TGTGCCAGCAGCTTGTTTTTAGGAGGCAATGAGCAGTTCTTC.

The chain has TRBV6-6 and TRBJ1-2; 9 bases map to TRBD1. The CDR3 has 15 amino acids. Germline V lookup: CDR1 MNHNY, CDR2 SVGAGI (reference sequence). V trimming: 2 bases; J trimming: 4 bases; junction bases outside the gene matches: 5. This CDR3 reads CASSYRTGVGYGYTF. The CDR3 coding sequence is TGTGCCAGCAGTTACAGGACAGGGGTGGGCTATGGCTACACCTTC.

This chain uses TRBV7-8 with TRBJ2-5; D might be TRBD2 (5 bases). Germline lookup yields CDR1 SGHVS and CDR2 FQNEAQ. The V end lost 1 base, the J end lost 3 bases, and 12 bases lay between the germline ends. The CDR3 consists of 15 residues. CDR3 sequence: CASSLGNTRKETQYF. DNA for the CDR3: TGTGCCAGCAGCTTAGGGAATACTAGAAAAGAGACCCAGTACTTC.

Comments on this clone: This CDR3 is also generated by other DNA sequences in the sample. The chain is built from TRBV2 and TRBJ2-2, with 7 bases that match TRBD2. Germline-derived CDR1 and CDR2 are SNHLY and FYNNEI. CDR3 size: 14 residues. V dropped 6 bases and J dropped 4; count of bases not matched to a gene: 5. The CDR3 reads CASSVAGGTGELFF. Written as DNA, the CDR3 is TGTGCCAGCAGCGTAGCGGGTGGCACCGGGGAGCTGTTTTTT.

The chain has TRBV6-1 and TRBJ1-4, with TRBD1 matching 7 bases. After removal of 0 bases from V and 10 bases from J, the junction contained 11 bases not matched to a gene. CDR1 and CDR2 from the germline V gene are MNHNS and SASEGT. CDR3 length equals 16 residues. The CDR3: CASSEAPRTGGGKLFF. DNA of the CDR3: TGTGCCAGCAGTGAAGCGCCTCGGACAGGTGGAGGAAAACTGTTTTTT.

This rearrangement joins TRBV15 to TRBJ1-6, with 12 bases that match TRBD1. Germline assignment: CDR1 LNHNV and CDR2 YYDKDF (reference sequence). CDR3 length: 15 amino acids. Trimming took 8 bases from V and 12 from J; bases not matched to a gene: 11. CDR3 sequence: CATGTGGGREEPLHF. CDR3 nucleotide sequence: TGTGCCACCGGGACAGGGGGCGGACGGGAAGAACCCCTCCACTTT.

The CDR3 sequence is CAIWTGYEQYF. CDR3 DNA: TGTGCCATATGGACAGGCTACGAGCAGTACTTC. The rearrangement uses TRBV7-6 and TRBJ2-7; 7 positions match TRBD1. The CDR3 sequence is 11 residues long. V was pared by 10 bases and J by 3 bases, with 3 bases of the junction left unmatched. The germline CDR1 and CDR2 sequences are SGHVS and FNYEAQ.

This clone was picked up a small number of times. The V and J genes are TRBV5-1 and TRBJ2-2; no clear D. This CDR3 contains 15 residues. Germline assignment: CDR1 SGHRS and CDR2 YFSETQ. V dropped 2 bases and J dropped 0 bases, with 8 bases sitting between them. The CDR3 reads CASSFPTPNTGELFF. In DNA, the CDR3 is TGCGCCAGCAGCTTTCCCACACCGAACACCGGGGAGCTGTTTTTT.

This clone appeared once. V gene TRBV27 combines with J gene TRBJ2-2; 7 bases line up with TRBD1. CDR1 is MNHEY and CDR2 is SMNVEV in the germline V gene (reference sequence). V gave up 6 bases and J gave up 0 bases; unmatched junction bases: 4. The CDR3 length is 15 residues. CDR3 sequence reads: CASRRTGPNTGELFF. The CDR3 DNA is TGTGCCAGCAGACGGACAGGCCCGAACACCGGGGAGCTGTTTTTT.

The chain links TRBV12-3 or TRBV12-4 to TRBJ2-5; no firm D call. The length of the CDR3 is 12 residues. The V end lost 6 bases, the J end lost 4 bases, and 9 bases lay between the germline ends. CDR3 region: CASRSHIETQYF. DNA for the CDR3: TGTGCCAGCAGGAGCCATATAGAGACCCAGTACTTC.

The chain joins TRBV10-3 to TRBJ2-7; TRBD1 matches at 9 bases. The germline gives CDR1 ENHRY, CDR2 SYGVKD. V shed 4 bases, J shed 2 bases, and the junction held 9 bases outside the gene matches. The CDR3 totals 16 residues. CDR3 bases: TGTGCCATCAGTGGGGGACAGGGAGCCGGGGCCTACGAGCAGTACTTC. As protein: CAISGGQGAGAYEQYF.

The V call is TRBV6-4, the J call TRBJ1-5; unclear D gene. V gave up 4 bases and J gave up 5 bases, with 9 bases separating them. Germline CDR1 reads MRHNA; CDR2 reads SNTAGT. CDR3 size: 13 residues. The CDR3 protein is CASSGERDQPQHF. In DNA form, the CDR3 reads TGTGCCAGCAGTGGGGAGAGGGATCAGCCCCAGCATTTT.

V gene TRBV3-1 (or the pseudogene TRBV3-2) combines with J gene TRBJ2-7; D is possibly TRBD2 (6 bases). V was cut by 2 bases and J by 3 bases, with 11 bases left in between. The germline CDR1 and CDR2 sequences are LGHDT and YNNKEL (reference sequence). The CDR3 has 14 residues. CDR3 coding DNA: TGTGCCAGCAGCCAAAGCTGGCGGGACTACGAGCAGTACTTC. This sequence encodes CASSQSWRDYEQYF.

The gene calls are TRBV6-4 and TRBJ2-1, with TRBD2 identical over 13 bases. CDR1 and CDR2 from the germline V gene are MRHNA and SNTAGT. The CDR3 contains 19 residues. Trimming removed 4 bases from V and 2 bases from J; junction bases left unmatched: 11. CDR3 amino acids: CASSVELAGGARTYNEQFF. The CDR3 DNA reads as TGTGCCAGCAGTGTCGAACTAGCGGGGGGGGCGAGGACCTACAATGAGCAGTTCTTC.

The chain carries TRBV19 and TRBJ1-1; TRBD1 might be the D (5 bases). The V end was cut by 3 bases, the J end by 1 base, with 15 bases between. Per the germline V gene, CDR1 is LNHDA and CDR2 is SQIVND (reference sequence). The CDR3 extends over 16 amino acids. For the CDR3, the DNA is TGTGCCAGTAGTATTTGGGGCCCAAAGGGGAACACTGAAGCTTTCTTT. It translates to CASSIWGPKGNTEAFF.

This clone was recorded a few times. The CDR3 region has the DNA TGTGCCATCGAAGCCCTTAATCAGCCCCAGCATTTT. It specifies CAIEALNQPQHF. J is TRBJ1-5 and V is TRBV28; no definite D call. CDR1 and CDR2 (germline): MDHEN, SYDVKM. This CDR3 is built from 12 residues. Trimming took 10 bases from V and 4 from J, leaving 11 bases between them.